The next 21 T cell receptor beta chains were all read from a single sample in a study of cytomegalovirus exposure and HLA in healthy donors. Primers included in the PCR were 60 Vbeta and 13 Jbeta primers. The method was immunoSEQ multiplex PCR; TCRdb's version includes in-frame clones alone and lacks a portion of them. The repertoire holds roughly 200,000 clones, with around 75% as singletons. The sample taken for sequencing was PBMCs. These receptors were collected from a woman in her 30s in good health and CMV-seronegative.

The V gene is TRBV2, the J gene TRBJ2-7; no definite D call. The germline gives CDR1 SNHLY, CDR2 FYNNEI. The CDR3 runs 14 residues. V lost 0 bases to trimming and J lost 3 bases, with 9 bases between them. CDR3 protein: CASSEAGVDYEQYF. CDR3 in DNA: TGTGCCAGCAGTGAAGCAGGAGTGGACTACGAGCAGTACTTC.

A note on this clone: The same CDR3 arises from other DNA sequences in this sample as well. This sequence joins TRBV19 and TRBJ1-3; the D gene is possibly TRBD1 (5 bases). Deletions cut 5 bases from V and 4 bases from J, with 15 bases between. The CDR3 is 15 residues long. Germline lookup yields CDR1 LNHDA and CDR2 SQIVND (reference sequence). The CDR3 loop is CASSVVGGYGNTIYF. In DNA form, the CDR3 reads TGTGCCAGTAGTGTCGTCGGGGGTTACGGAAACACCATATATTTT.

The V gene is TRBV18, the J gene TRBJ1-1; D is possibly TRBD1 (6 bases). The ends were cut back, 3 bases at V and 1 base at J, with 9 bases in the middle. CDR1 is KGHSH and CDR2 is LQKENI in the germline V gene. The CDR3 spans 14 residues. The CDR3, as DNA: TGTGCCAGCTCACCGCAGACAGGGAACACTGAAGCTTTCTTT. Translated, it gives CASSPQTGNTEAFF. Full variable domain (missing parts from reference TRBV18 and TRBJ1-1): NAGVMQNPRHLVRRRGQEARLRCSPMKGHSHVYWYRQLPEEGLKFMVYLQKENIIDESGMPKERFSAEFPKEGPSILRIQQVVRGDSAAYFCASSPQTGNTEAFFGQGTRLTVV.

V is TRBV19 and J is TRBJ1-2, with TRBD1 matching over 8 bases. This CDR3 has 16 amino acids. Germline CDR1 is LNHDA and CDR2 is SQIVND (reference sequence). Trimming removed 7 bases from V and 7 bases from J; junction bases left unmatched: 17. The CDR3 bases are TGTGCCAGTACCCCGGGACAGGTTATATGGCGGGGTGGCTACACCTTC. This codes for CASTPGQVIWRGGYTF.

In DNA, the CDR3 is TGTGCCAGCAGTTTACGGCGGACAACCTACGAGCAGTACTTC. Translated: CASSLRRTTYEQYF. The chain is built from TRBV27 and TRBJ2-7; possible D gene TRBD1, 5 bases. Germline CDR1 is MNHEY and CDR2 is SMNVEV (reference sequence). V lost 2 bases, J lost 2 bases, and 10 bases lay in between. The CDR3 is 14 amino acids.

This sequence joins TRBV2 and TRBJ2-7; possible D gene TRBD1, 6 bases. CDR1 is SNHLY, CDR2 FYNNEI, per germline. V was cut by 7 bases and J by 0 bases, with 13 bases left in between. There are 14 residues in the CDR3. In DNA form, the CDR3 reads TGTGCCAGCACTCCAGACAGGTCCTCCTACGAGCAGTACTTC. It yields the protein CASTPDRSSYEQYF.

The chain has TRBV4-1 and TRBJ1-2, with 7 bases fitting TRBD1. After removal of 1 base from V and 4 bases from J, the junction contained 3 bases not matched to a gene. The length of the CDR3 is 14 residues. The V gene's germline CDR1 is MGHRA and CDR2 YSYEKL. Here the CDR3 reads CASSQGSGGYGYTF. The CDR3 region has the DNA TGCGCCAGCAGCCAAGGTTCAGGGGGCTATGGCTACACCTTC.

This chain joins TRBV6-1 and TRBJ2-1, with 9 bases matching TRBD2. The V and J ends lost 3 bases and 5 bases, in that order; junction bases with no gene match: 2. This CDR3 is 14 amino acids long. The V gene's germline CDR1 is MNHNS and CDR2 SASEGT. CDR3 DNA: TGTGCCAGCAGTGATGGGACTAGCAACAATGAGCAGTTCTTC. It encodes CASSDGTSNNEQFF.

There are a few counts of this clone. V gene TRBV21-1 combines with J gene TRBJ2-7; the DNA was not used to check the table's D call, TRBD2. TRBV21-1 constitutes a pseudogene. This CDR3 region has 15 residues. The CDR3 DNA reads TGTGCCAGCAGCAAAGTGACCCAGCGGGAGCTCGAGCAGTACTTC. This encodes CASSKVTQRELEQYF.

This clone was picked up a small number of times. The rearrangement uses TRBV27 and TRBJ2-7; D not resolved. CDR1 MNHEY and CDR2 SMNVEV come from the germline V gene (reference sequence). CDR3 length: 13 amino acids. Trimming took off 3 bases at V and 2 bases at J, with 8 bases between the two ends. The CDR3 DNA reads TGTGCCAGCAGTTTTTCCAGGACCTACGAGCAGTACTTC. It yields the protein CASSFSRTYEQYF.

This clone was seen a handful of times. The V and J genes are TRBV4-1 and TRBJ2-3, with D maybe TRBD2 (5 bases). CDR3 length: 15 residues. Germline CDR1 and CDR2: MGHRA and YSYEKL. Trimming shortened V by 0 bases and J by 6 bases, and 13 bases separated the two germline ends. As DNA, the CDR3 is TGCGCCAGCAGCCAAGATGGCCTAGCAGCGGATACGCAGTATTTT. It translates to CASSQDGLAADTQYF.

This clone was detected only a few times. V and J are TRBV15 and TRBJ1-2; 8 positions agree with TRBD1. The CDR3 extends over 15 amino acids. CDR1 LNHNV and CDR2 YYDKDF come from the germline V gene (reference sequence). V lost 4 bases and J lost 8; bases outside the gene matches: 12. CDR3 in DNA: TGTGCCACCAGCACCCAGGGGGCCTTCTTGCGGGGCTACACCTTC. Residues: CATSTQGAFLRGYTF.

This clone was picked up one time. At one of its ends the junction is not consistent with the germline gene, which may arise from a read error. Other DNA sequences in the same sample also yield this CDR3. The V and J genes are TRBV30 and TRBJ1-1; D is ambiguous. This CDR3 contains 13 residues. Germline loops: CDR1 GTSNPN, CDR2 SVGIG (reference sequence). The CDR3 sequence: CAWSVNPEIEAFF. The CDR3 region has the DNA TGTGCCTGGAGTGTAAATCCGGAGATAGAAGCCTTCTTT.

Only a few counts were recorded for this clone. The chain recombines TRBV7-9 with TRBJ2-5; TRBD2 might be the D (5 bases). Germline V gene sequence: CDR1 SEHNR, CDR2 FQNEAQ (reference sequence). There are 12 residues in the CDR3. The V end was cut by 3 bases, the J end by 11 bases, with 13 bases between. Here the CDR3 reads CASSFSRTEQYF. In DNA form, the CDR3 reads TGTGCCAGCAGCTTTAGCCGGACTGAGCAGTACTTC.

This chain connects TRBV27 to TRBJ2-3, with TRBD1 matching 10 bases. CDR1 MNHEY and CDR2 SMNVEV come from the germline V gene (reference sequence). V was clipped by 6 bases and J by 2 bases; unmatched bases: 8. The CDR3 has 16 residues. CDR3 loop: CASSLSGQGFTDTQYF. DNA of the CDR3: TGTGCCAGCAGCCTGTCGGGACAGGGGTTCACAGATACGCAGTATTTT.

The sample holds a few counts of this clone. The V and J genes are TRBV7-2 and TRBJ2-7, with 11 nucleotides matching TRBD1. Germline V gene data show CDR1 as SGHTA and CDR2 as FQGNSA. The V and J ends lost 1 base and 12 bases, in that order; junction bases with no gene match: 8. The CDR3 contains 14 residues. CDR3 protein: CASSLEGTGGVRYF. Here the CDR3 DNA reads TGTGCCAGCAGCTTAGAGGGGACAGGGGGGGTTCGGTACTTC.

V and J are TRBV5-1 and TRBJ2-5; D may be TRBD2 (6 bases). V gave up 3 bases and J gave up 10 bases, with 16 bases separating them. Germline lookup yields CDR1 SGHRS and CDR2 YFSETQ. The CDR3 loop spans 13 amino acids. The CDR3 reads CASSYGLRSGQYF. In DNA, the CDR3 is TGCGCCAGCAGCTACGGACTAAGGTCGGGCCAGTACTTC.

The chain couples TRBV27 to TRBJ2-5; perhaps TRBD2 as D (5 bases). The closer fit of TRBJ2-7 to the DNA end suggests the J call may be wrong. Germline CDR1 and CDR2: MNHEY and SMNVEV (reference sequence). The CDR3 runs 13 residues. The CDR3 region is CASRSASPSEQYF. CDR3 coding DNA: TGTGCCAGCAGGTCCGCTAGCCCTAGCGAGCAGTACTTC.

This clone was detected once. The chain couples TRBV18 to TRBJ2-1; TRBD2 matches 7 bases. V trimming: 4 bases; J trimming: 6 bases; junction bases outside the gene matches: 15. The CDR3 extends over 17 amino acids. The germline V gene encodes CDR1 KGHSH and CDR2 LQKENI. The CDR3 region is CASSLQRAGDRPNEQFF. The CDR3 DNA reads TGTGCCAGCTCACTGCAGCGGGCGGGGGATCGGCCCAATGAGCAGTTCTTC.

V is TRBV11-2 and J is TRBJ2-7, with 9 bases matching TRBD1. CDR1 is SGHAT and CDR2 is FQNNGV in the germline V gene. After removal of 1 base from V and 5 bases from J, the junction contained 9 bases not matched to a gene. The CDR3 loop spans 16 amino acids. This CDR3 is CASSLVRTGVFNEQYF. The DNA of the CDR3 is TGTGCCAGCAGCTTAGTTCGGACAGGGGTTTTCAACGAGCAGTACTTC.

This chain connects TRBV6-5 to TRBJ1-1; the match to TRBD1 covers 8 bases. The CDR3 is made up of 15 amino acids. With V trimmed by 4 bases and J by 1 base, 5 bases remained unmatched. CDR1 is MNHEY, CDR2 SVGAGI, per germline. CDR3 in amino acids: CASSLGTGWNTEAFF. CDR3 nucleotide sequence: TGTGCCAGCAGTTTGGGGACAGGCTGGAACACTGAAGCTTTCTTT.